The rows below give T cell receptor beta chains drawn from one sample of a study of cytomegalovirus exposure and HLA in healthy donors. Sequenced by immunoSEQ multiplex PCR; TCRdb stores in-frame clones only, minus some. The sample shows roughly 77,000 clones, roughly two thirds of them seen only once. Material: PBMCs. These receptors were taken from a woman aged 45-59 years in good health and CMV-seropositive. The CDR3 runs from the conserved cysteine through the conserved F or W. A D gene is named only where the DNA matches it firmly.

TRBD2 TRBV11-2 CASSPVALAGGRNQETQYF
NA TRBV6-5 CASSYLLTGEKLFF
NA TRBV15 CATSRAAGTYGYTF
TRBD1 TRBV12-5 CASGLVRQGAGNTIYF
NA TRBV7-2 CASSPYYEQYF
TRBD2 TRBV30 CAWRAGANTGELFF
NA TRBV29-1 CSVRGGAGELFF
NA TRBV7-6 CASSRTGDVDGYTF
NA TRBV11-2 CASSLDRSWGQRQETQYF
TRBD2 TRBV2 CASSGLAGYNEQFF
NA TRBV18 CASSPPAGAKSGQFF
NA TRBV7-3 CASSRLRGNTEAFF
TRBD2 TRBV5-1 CASSITVGGGQEQFF
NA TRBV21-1 CASSPGHKETQYF
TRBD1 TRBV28 CASSPLGQGGTDTQYF
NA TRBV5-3 CAEDVGEGYGYTF
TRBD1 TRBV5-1 CASRGDSWGYTF
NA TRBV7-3 CASSNWVGENTEAFF
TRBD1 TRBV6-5 CASSYDRAYGYTF
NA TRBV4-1 CASSQEAGHNYEQYF
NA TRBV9 CASSVPSSGNTIYF
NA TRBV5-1 CASSLEEFYGYTF
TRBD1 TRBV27 CASSALQGSSYGYTF
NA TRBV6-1 CASSEPGTTEAFF
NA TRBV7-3 CASSLTVDQPQHF